These 5 T cell receptor beta chains originate from one sample sequenced in a study of OX40 agonist ivuxolimab in advanced cancers. Data came from immunoSEQ multiplex PCR; TCRdb stores just in-frame clones and leaves some out. The sample includes approximately 71,000 clones, about 82% of them seen just once. The source material was CD4+ or CD8+ T cells sorted from blood, sampled in a trial of the OX40 agonist ivuxolimab. These receptors originate from an adult with an advanced solid tumor such as melanoma, head and neck, liver or kidney cancer.

The chain has TRBV14 and TRBJ2-5, with D perhaps matching TRBD1 (6 bases). V dropped 2 bases and J dropped 1 base, with 11 bases sitting between them. CDR3 length equals 15 residues. CDR1 SGHDN and CDR2 FVKESK come from the germline V gene. This CDR3 is CASSQRQVTQETQYF. The CDR3 region has the DNA TGTGCCAGCAGCCAACGACAGGTAACCCAAGAGACCCAGTACTTC. The whole variable domain, filled in from reference TRBV14 and TRBJ2-5, reads EAGVTQFPSHSVIEKGQTVTLRCDPISGHDNLYWYRRVMGKEIKFLLHFVKESKQDESGMPNNRFLAERTGGTYSTLKVQPAELEDSGVYFCASSQRQVTQETQYFGPGTRLLVL.

The chain is built from TRBV7-8 and TRBJ2-1; 8 bases are shared with TRBD2. The germline gives CDR1 SGHVS, CDR2 FQNEAQ. This CDR3 is 15 amino acids long. With 5 bases clipped from V and 4 bases from J, the junction kept 7 bases outside the gene matches. The CDR3 bases are TGTGCCAGCAGCCCCGGGAGGGTGACGTACAATGAGCAGTTCTTC. Residues: CASSPGRVTYNEQFF.

The chain combines TRBV5-1 with TRBJ2-4; D is tentatively TRBD1 or TRBD2 (5 bases each). The CDR3 has 16 residues. Trimming stripped 4 bases from V and 0 bases from J, with 14 bases between. CDR1 and CDR2 from the germline V gene are SGHRS and YFSETQ. CDR3 loop: CASSLGVGLAKNIQYF. For the CDR3, the DNA is TGCGCCAGCAGCCTGGGGGTAGGACTAGCCAAAAACATTCAGTACTTC.

The chain uses TRBV4-1 and TRBJ2-3; 14 positions agree with TRBD2. Germline V gene data show CDR1 as MGHRA and CDR2 as YSYEKL. V gave up 6 bases and J gave up 0 bases; unmatched junction bases: 8. The CDR3 is 18 residues long. CDR3 DNA: TGCGCCAGCAGAAGGACTAGCGGGGGGCCTACTAGCACAGATACGCAGTATTTT. Protein: CASRRTSGGPTSTDTQYF.

The gene calls are TRBV7-3 and TRBJ1-1; 7 bases agree with TRBD1. The CDR3 is 13 residues long. V shed 1 base and J 4 bases; nucleotides not matched to a gene: 0. Germline V gene sequence: CDR1 SGHTA, CDR2 FQGTGA. CDR3 amino acids: CASSLRQGTEAFF. The CDR3 DNA sequence: TGTGCCAGCAGCTTAAGACAGGGCACTGAAGCTTTCTTT.